This T cell receptor (beta chain) appears in the sequencing data of a study of blood T cells in healthy people across ages. Study conclusions and caveats: Naive T cell percentage and TCR beta diversity correlated strongly. PBMCs went unsorted, and a conclusive naive versus antigen-experienced comparison was therefore prevented.

The length of the CDR3 is 13 residues. Germline V lookup: CDR1 KGHDR, CDR2 SFDVKD. V lost 4 bases, J lost 7 bases, and 11 bases lay in between. A second PCR of 7 to 11 cycles used a sample-barcoded 5' primer and a J-beta primer mix. TCRdb independently ran MiXCR on the 5' RACE reads; one entry per CDR3 protein. The sample comprises approximately 730,000 distinct CDR3 sequences, 53% of which are singletons, and roughly two fifths rests with the top ten. Of note for this clonotype: Its target is not known.

V usage is TRBV24-1 and J usage is TRBJ2-3; a possible D gene is TRBD2 (5 bases). The sequence was obtained from a man older than 75 in good health. The sample comprised blood. The CDR3 region is CATSDGKRNTQYF. The CDR3 nucleotides read TGTGCCACCAGTGACGGGAAGAGGAATACGCAGTATTTT.